This TCR beta chain was sequenced in a study of shared clonotypes between healthy human individuals. Study-wide background: Ranging from 18 to 49 in age, donors were two women and three men.

Findings and limits, study-wide: Depth of sequencing was expected to influence donor clonotype sharing.

Genomic DNA of every subset was divided equally among multiple immunoSEQ plates. The protocol was immunoSEQ multiplex PCR, while the TCRdb copy is restricted to in-frame clones and leaves out a portion. The sample has about 480,000 clones, nearly 80% seen once. Germline CDR1 and CDR2: MDHEN and SYDVKM. The CDR3 sequence is 16 residues long. Trimming stripped 7 bases from V and 3 bases from J, with 19 bases between. There were no recent acute infections or vaccinations among the donors, who were healthy HIV-negative adults. In regard to this clone: Its antigen is currently unknown.

The sequenced sample consisted of PBMCs. The receptor comes from a middle-aged woman in good health. Some clones in this sample may be carry-over from other donors' samples. J is TRBJ1-5 and V is TRBV28, with a tentative D call TRBD1 (6 bases). CDR3 residues: CASIGPGGRVNQPQHF. CDR3 bases: TGTGCCAGCATCGGACCGGGGGGGCGAGTCAATCAGCCCCAGCATTTT.